A single sample gave rise to the 18 T cell receptor beta chains below, sequenced in a study of Ad26.COV2.S vaccination and SARS-CoV-2 variants. Treatment noted: approximately 18 received Ad26.COV2.S at low or high dose, single or two shots; 5 received placebo; per-sample allocation not given. Samples came from day 63 after the first vaccine or placebo injection. Method: immunoSEQ multiplex PCR; TCRdb's copy keeps in-frame clones and lacks some. The table includes around 500,000 clones, about 88% detected once. The sequences come from peripheral blood, collected in a trial of Ad26.COV2.S vaccine versus placebo. The receptor source for this set is a person between 18 and 65 years old who received the Ad26.COV2.S COVID-19 vaccine or a placebo.

The CDR3 nucleotides are TGTGCCAGCAGGAAAGGGACAGGGGTAACCTACGAGCAGTACTTC. It translates to CASRKGTGVTYEQYF. V and J are TRBV11-1 and TRBJ2-7; 10 bases line up with TRBD1. Per the germline V gene, CDR1 is SGHAT and CDR2 is FQDESV (reference sequence). This CDR3 is 15 amino acids long. V dropped 6 bases and J dropped 2; count of bases not matched to a gene: 7.

J is TRBJ2-2 and V is TRBV2; D could derive from TRBD1 or TRBD2 (5 bases each). This CDR3 region has 17 residues. Germline V lookup: CDR1 SNHLY, CDR2 FYNNEI. Trimming stripped 5 bases from V and 2 bases from J, with 18 bases between. DNA of the CDR3: TGTGCCAGCAGTCGTTTTGGGACCGAGCTAAACACCGGGGAGCTGTTTTTT. Protein product: CASSRFGTELNTGELFF. Complete variable domain (other parts from reference TRBV2 and TRBJ2-2): EPEVTQTPSHQVTQMGQEVILRCVPISNHLYFYWYRQILGQKVEFLVSFYNNEISEKSEIFDDQFSVERPDGSNFTLKIRSTKLEDSAMYFCASSRFGTELNTGELFFGEGSRLTVL.

The chain is built from TRBV5-1 and TRBJ2-3; D assignment may be TRBD1 or TRBD2 (7 bases each). V lost 3 bases and J 2 bases, leaving 19 bases between the germline ends. The length of the CDR3 is 17 residues. Germline-derived CDR1 and CDR2 are SGHRS and YFSETQ. The CDR3 region has the DNA TGCGCCAGCAGCTGGGGGGGACGGACAGGCCCCACAGATACGCAGTATTTT. Translated, it gives CASSWGGRTGPTDTQYF. The full variable domain, its missing parts supplied by reference TRBV5-1 and TRBJ2-3, is KAGVTQTPRYLIKTRGQQVTLSCSPISGHRSVSWYQQTPGQGLQFLFEYFSETQRNKGNFPGRFSGRQFSNSRSEMNVSTLELGDSALYLCASSWGGRTGPTDTQYFGPGTRLTVL.

The V call is TRBV2, the J call TRBJ1-5, with no clear D. The ends were cut back, 7 bases at V and 9 bases at J, with 16 bases in the middle. The CDR3 is made up of 13 amino acids. Germline V gene data show CDR1 as SNHLY and CDR2 as FYNNEI. The CDR3, as DNA: TGTGCCAGCACCGTTGGACTGCCCGGGCCCCAGCATTTT. Translating it yields CASTVGLPGPQHF.

This chain links TRBV11-2 with TRBJ2-3; 11 nucleotides match TRBD2. V was pared by 1 base and J by 9 bases, with 6 bases of the junction left unmatched. The CDR3 totals 15 residues. Germline CDR1 SGHAT, CDR2 FQNNGV. CDR3 bases: TGTGCCAGCAGCTTAGCCTTACTAGCGGGGGTGACGCAGTATTTT. It yields the protein CASSLALLAGVTQYF.

V and J are TRBV10-1 and TRBJ2-2; D remains ambiguous. The germline V gene has CDR1 WNHNN and CDR2 SYGVQD (reference sequence). The CDR3 contains 14 residues. V was pared by 3 bases and J by 1 base, with 6 bases between. The CDR3 DNA is TGCGCCAGCAGTGACCAGTGGAACACCGGGGAGCTGTTTTTT. Amino acid sequence: CASSDQWNTGELFF.

This clone has a single count. The gene calls are TRBV11-2 and TRBJ2-7; TRBD2 aligns across 9 bases. The V and J ends lost 3 bases and 2 bases, in that order; junction bases with no gene match: 5. The germline gives CDR1 SGHAT, CDR2 FQNNGV. The CDR3 has 15 residues. The CDR3 DNA reads as TGTGCCAGCAGCTTTTCTCTAGCGGGACCCTACGAGCAGTACTTC. Its protein is CASSFSLAGPYEQYF.

This chain joins TRBV19 and TRBJ2-7; 9 positions match TRBD1. This CDR3 has 15 residues. Germline CDR1 is LNHDA and CDR2 is SQIVND (reference sequence). J was trimmed by 2 bases and V by 4 bases; bases with no gene match: 6. This CDR3 is CASSKGTGSTYEQYF. The DNA of the CDR3 is TGTGCCAGTAGTAAGGGGACAGGGTCAACCTACGAGCAGTACTTC.

V gene TRBV6-5 combines with J gene TRBJ2-1; D is unresolved. V was trimmed by 4 bases and J by 1 base, leaving 8 bases between them. Germline V lookup: CDR1 MNHEY, CDR2 SVGAGI. The CDR3 loop spans 14 amino acids. As DNA, the CDR3 is TGTGCCAGCAGTTTTGGGTCATCCTACAATGAGCAGTTCTTC. This codes for CASSFGSSYNEQFF.

The CDR3 DNA reads as TGTGCCAGCAGTTTACTTGGGACAGGTGGACCCGAGCAGTACTTC. Protein sequence: CASSLLGTGGPEQYF. V and J are TRBV28 and TRBJ2-7, with 8 bases identical to TRBD1. J was trimmed by 6 bases and V by 2 bases; bases with no gene match: 9. CDR3 length: 15 residues. Per the germline V gene, CDR1 is MDHEN and CDR2 is SYDVKM.

The rearrangement links TRBV27 to TRBJ2-2; D gene ambiguous. CDR3 length: 14 residues. Germline-derived CDR1 and CDR2 are MNHEY and SMNVEV (reference sequence). With 4 bases removed from V and 2 bases from J, the gap between germline ends came to 8 bases. CDR3 residues: CASSSKGNTGELFF. As DNA, the CDR3 is TGTGCCAGCAGTTCTAAGGGTAACACCGGGGAGCTGTTTTTT.

V and J are TRBV5-5 and TRBJ2-5; D not certain. Trimming took 2 bases from V and 2 from J, leaving 13 bases between them. The CDR3 has 15 amino acids. CDR1 and CDR2 (germline): SGHKS, YYEKEE (reference sequence). CDR3 in DNA: TGTGCCAGCAGCTTTGGCAAATTCCCGCAAGAGACCCAGTACTTC. Amino acid sequence: CASSFGKFPQETQYF.

This clone has more than one count but fewer than ten. The rearrangement uses TRBV27 and TRBJ1-5, with no clear D. This CDR3 comprises 15 residues. Trimming left V 6 bases short and J 0 bases short, with 12 bases between. Germline assignment: CDR1 MNHEY and CDR2 SMNVEV (reference sequence). The CDR3 loop is CASSDLGTSNQPQHF. CDR3 sequence (DNA): TGTGCCAGCAGCGATTTGGGAACTAGCAATCAGCCCCAGCATTTT.

The chain uses TRBV18 and TRBJ1-6, with D perhaps matching TRBD1 (5 bases). The CDR3 length is 17 residues. Germline CDR1 KGHSH, CDR2 LQKENI. Trimming took off 4 bases at V and 0 bases at J, with 13 bases between the two ends. Written as DNA, the CDR3 is TGTGCCAGCTCACAAGACGGGGGAAGCTCCTATAATTCACCCCTCCACTTT. This gives the protein CASSQDGGSSYNSPLHF.

Details on this clone: Different DNA sequences within this sample yield the same CDR3. The chain uses TRBV5-1 and TRBJ2-5, with no clear D. Trimming cost V 3 bases and J 4 bases, with 4 bases left between them. Per the germline V gene, CDR1 is SGHRS and CDR2 is YFSETQ. The CDR3 has 11 amino acids. The CDR3 nucleotides read TGCGCCAGCAGCTCAGGAGAGACCCAGTACTTC. Encoded protein: CASSSGETQYF.

CDR3 region: CASSNGLQMGSGYTF. DNA for the CDR3: TGTGCCAGCAGCAATGGCCTCCAGATGGGAAGTGGCTACACCTTC. The genes are TRBV9 and TRBJ1-2; D remains ambiguous. Trimming removed 4 bases from V and 7 bases from J, with 20 bases in between. Per germline, CDR1 SGDLS and CDR2 YYNGEE. This CDR3 region has 15 residues.

The chain carries TRBV15 and TRBJ1-2; possible D gene TRBD1, 5 bases. The CDR3 spans 19 residues. Germline-derived CDR1 and CDR2 are LNHNV and YYDKDF (reference sequence). Between the trimmed V and J ends, which lost 0 bases and 3 bases, there was a span of 23 bases. The DNA for the CDR3 is TGTGCCACCAGCAGAGATTGGCCCCCGGGACGCCCCTGGGACTATGGCTACACCTTC. Amino acids: CATSRDWPPGRPWDYGYTF.

The chain recombines TRBV6-5 with TRBJ1-3; D not certain. Per the germline V gene, CDR1 is MNHEY and CDR2 is SVGAGI. Trimming left V 8 bases short and J 0 bases short, with 8 bases between. This CDR3 spans 13 amino acids. CDR3 sequence (DNA): TGTGCCAGCCGGGCTTTCTCTGGAAACACCATATATTTT. Encoded protein: CASRAFSGNTIYF.